This T cell receptor (beta chain) was captured in a study of CD8+CD57+ T cells in acquired aplastic anemia. Overall study: The sorted CD4+ and CD8+ cells yielded an average approximately 3 ug of DNA. Healthy donors gave about 10 million reads on average for CD4+ cells. Study-wide findings and caveats: Between patients and controls, CD8+ Simpson's diversity did not vary significantly. It was found that approximately 29 CD8+ CDR3 sequences were shared between patients and controls.

TCR beta VDJ and CDR3 profiles were obtained from a genomic DNA template. TCRdb itself ran the reads through MiXCR, one entry per CDR3 protein. The sample holds fewer than 250,000 distinct CDR3 sequences; around 59% are singletons and the top ten take about a sixth. The germline gives CDR1 SGHNT, CDR2 YENEEA. The V segment lost 4 bases and the J segment 6 bases; nucleotides outside the gene matches: 6. The CDR3 sequence is 13 residues long. In this sample, this clonotype turned up many times. The antigen is unknown. This sequence originates from a human donor in good health, serving as a control. The sequencing input was sorted CD4+, CD8+, or CD8+CD57+ T cells (not recorded which) from PBMCs. The rearrangement joins TRBV11-3 to TRBJ2-7, with 7 bases identical to TRBD1. The CDR3 nucleotides are TGTGCCAGCAGCTCCAGACAGGGAACCGAGCAGTACTTC. It encodes CASSSRQGTEQYF.